This entry is about one TCR beta chain. Its antigen is not yet known. Per-nucleotide qualities are absent, and no much larger clonotype sits a single base away. The library was built by means of the immunoSEQ multiplex PCR assay. For the multiplex PCR, a mixture combining 60 forward primers for TCR Vbeta segments and 13 reverse primers for TCR Jbeta segments was used. The CDR3 region of rearranged TCR beta genes was amplified from genomic DNA with a multiplex PCR assay. On the Illumina HiSeq System, the amplified TCR beta libraries were sequenced as 87-base-pair reads. In the authors' own workflow: Across the 640 or so repertoires, a later analysis counted 80 million or so unique TCR beta chains, around 10 million of which were shared by at least two donors. A nearest-neighbor algorithm error-corrected the raw reads and collapsed the reads into unique sequences, merging closely related sequences to remove PCR and sequencing errors. CDR3 sequences were aligned to IMGT reference sequences to assign V, D and J gene segments. For a sequence to be retained, a match of at least six nucleotides to both a V gene segment and a J gene segment was required. Rearrangements were classified as productive when the CDR3 lacked stop codons and remained in frame with V and J, and all other rearrangements were classified as non-productive. CDR3 was defined according to IMGT convention as the region running from the second conserved V-encoded cysteine to the conserved J-encoded phenylalanine. Sequences without an unambiguous match to a single V gene segment were excluded from the earlier analysis of about 640 of the donors. In an earlier analysis of several hundred of the donors, V segments were called functional above 56.7% productive rearrangements and were called segregating when the between-donor standard deviation exceeded 5%. To diagnose cytomegalovirus status from the catalog of TCR beta chain sequences, a statistical classification framework was built. A later analysis assigned V and J genes by comparing TCR nucleotide sequences with IMGT/GENE-DB human TR gene sequences. Using the TCRdist pipeline, a later analysis assigned CDR3 sequences along with most-parsimonious VDJ recombination scenarios. In a later analysis, each TCR beta chain was defined by its CDR3 amino acid sequence together with its V-gene family, and reads lacking a unique V-gene family were excluded. To address suspected cross-contamination and a sequencing artifact, a later analysis removed around 590 highly shared, low-generation-probability nucleotide sequences. A later analysis calculated a clonal expansion index for each public chain from normalized within-repertoire ranks of inferred template counts. Generation probabilities in a later analysis came from a VDJ recombination model fitted to out-of-frame rearrangements, and those results were checked against IGoR. A later analysis scored TCR-TCR, TCR-HLA and TCR-CMV co-occurrence with hypergeometric tests, applying a repertoire-size bias correction to TCR pairs. In a later analysis, false discovery rates were estimated by permuting HLA or CMV assignments 20 times. In a later analysis, co-occurring TCRs were grouped using DBSCAN, and TCRdist sequence similarity was added for clustering within HLA-allele-positive subsets. Co-occurrence clustering excluded repertoires with fewer than 30,000 or more than 120,000 public chains, plus five with anomalous nucleotide sharing. In its TCRdb copy, this immuneACCESS table keeps in-frame sequences only and misses some clones. Where compared with another copy, unresolved V genes explain less than half of these, and the others have no known cause. The DNA gave D and trimming, while V, J and clone size come from that table. A total of 100,000 to 130,000 clones appear in this sample, about 74% of them only once. The ten top clones hold 14% of the sample.

The data were obtained in a study of cytomegalovirus exposure and HLA in healthy donors (dated by TCRdb to 2015 to 2018). About the full investigation: According to an earlier analysis of a few hundred of the donors, some 170 million T cells yielded some 120 million unique TCR beta sequences and 250 to 350 Gb of sequence data. Roughly 300 gigabases of sequencing data and tens of millions of unique TCR sequences were included in an early release covering about 700 HLA-typed donors. Among the roughly 400 genotyped donors, around 81% belonged to the genetic ancestry cluster associated with self-reported Caucasian donors. The aim of the study was to test whether cataloging public T cell receptors could identify signatures of past pathogen exposure. The T cell repertoires of some 700 subjects were profiled by immunosequencing and related to cytomegalovirus serostatus. A separate validation cohort of about 110 different subjects was used in addition to the roughly 670-subject first cohort. To predict cytomegalovirus infection status, the study combined high-throughput TCR immunosequencing, statistical association of individual TCRs with disease status, and machine learning. A later analysis re-examined previously published TCR beta repertoires from roughly 720 donors and added high-resolution HLA genotyping to investigate patterns of TCR occurrence. Rather than using new phenotypic data, the later analysis identified candidate immune exposures from TCR beta sequences and from how often those sequences occurred across donors. In an earlier analysis of 587 of the donors, high-throughput TCR beta sequencing was used to judge whether each TCR beta V gene segment behaved as functional or pseudogenic. Alongside the repertoire data, information on donor age, sex, ethnicity and CMV serostatus was compiled. A later genetic analysis used genome-wide SNP genotypes for 398 of the 666 donors, treating that subset as a discovery cohort. All discovery cohort repertoires had been generated using a single sequencing platform. HLA typing covered class I and class II loci at four-digit resolution. Typing coverage varied by locus: roughly 629-640 donors for A, B, C, DRB1 and DQB1; approximately 500 for DQA1; 600 to 610 for DPA1; about 450 for DPB1. About five DR-DQ haplotypes were handled as single units for association and clustering because linkage in the cohort was strong. Among 300 to 500 genotyped donors of the cohort, an average of around 250,000 unique TCR beta nucleotide sequences was sequenced per donor, of which roughly 17% were non-productive.

The cohort consisted of fewer than 700 healthy bone marrow donors. Cohort members were all nominally healthy when sampled, although unrecorded immune exposures were likely present. The donor tested CMV seropositive, placing the donor among the 310 or so seropositive members of the cohort. A peripheral blood sample was collected from each donor, and TCR beta sequencing was performed on peripheral blood mononuclear cells. The Qiagen DNeasy Blood Extraction Kit was used to extract genomic DNA from the blood cell samples. Beyond this particular receptor, the publication reports: Because the 87-base-pair reads could not distinguish some IMGT-functional V segments, including TRBV6-2 and TRBV6-3, those segments were excluded. A later analysis reported that several top co-occurrence clusters appeared linked to parvovirus B19, influenza, CMV and Epstein-Barr virus. Because counts were too low, about 15 rarely observed V segments, including chromosome 9 orphons, were left out of the earlier analysis of 500 to 750 of the donors. In the study, 164 TCR beta chains were listed as associated with cytomegalovirus. Presence/absence analyses assumed roughly uniform sequencing depth across donors, an assumption that may not hold. The cohort was sequenced for TCR beta chains only, and without alpha or paired-chain data the features that could be detected were limited. In an earlier analysis of approximately 590 of the donors, most TCR beta V segments were observed in productive rearrangements about 87% or about 30% of the time, broadly matching IMGT annotations. In a later analysis, TCR association rates were found to vary across HLA loci, with the most associated TCRs seen for DRB1 alleles and the fewest for HLA-C alleles. HLA typing was unavailable for some donors at each locus, so association tests used only the typed subset. When HLA alleles, especially DR and DQ, strongly co-occurred, TCR associations were difficult to assign to individual alleles. Correlated functional status among segregating V segments might reflect linkage disequilibrium, but an unknown experimental factor could not be ruled out. A further reported finding was that TCR beta sequences accurately predicted the HLA-A and HLA-B alleles for most subjects in the first cohort. A later analysis found that most CMV-associated TCR beta chains appeared HLA-restricted, with HLA associations seemingly driven largely by CMV exposure. A cluster of highly shared sequence variants was judged likely to be a technical artifact of the sequencing pipeline. According to the authors, the approach could potentially be generalized to other disease states and immunological phenotypes. In a later genetic analysis, fewer N-insertions in productive TCRs were reported among donors in an Asian-associated ancestry cluster than the roughly 670-donor mean. The only immune exposure information available for the cohort was CMV serostatus. A later analysis found that HLA-associated TCR beta chains were more clonally expanded and had lower generation probabilities than equally common non-associated chains. Most TCR sequences were seen in very few donors, while some public TCRs were found in many individuals. In a later analysis, around 17,000 TCR beta sequences were associated with specific HLA alleles at a false discovery rate of 0.05. A later genetic analysis associated a missense DCLRE1C variant with V-gene and J-gene trimming of TCR beta chains, and an independent cohort replicated the association. In vitro tests confirmed that a few of the cytomegalovirus-associated TCR beta chains recognize cytomegalovirus antigens. Cytomegalovirus status was reported to be diagnosed by the classifier with high specificity and sensitivity in both the original and validation cohorts.

From its cysteine to its phenylalanine, the CDR3 spans 12 amino acids. The kept DNA is CDR3 alone, 36 bases in frame from the first base. The germline ends are 6 bases apart after V is trimmed by 0 bases and J by 6 bases. The germline V gene gives CDR1 as SGHNT and CDR2 as YENEEA. This clonotype originated in a woman between 35 and 50 years old in good health and CMV-seropositive. The receptor chain draws on TRBV11-3 and TRBJ2-7; the D gene is unclear. The specimen sequenced was PBMCs. The nucleotide sequence reads as follows: TGTGCCAGCAGCTTAGATCGAGTCGAGCAGTACTTC. Its protein reads: CASSLDRVEQYF.